These T cell receptor beta chains were read from a single sample in a study of blood T cell repertoires in COVID-19. The repertoire was sequenced with immunoSEQ multiplex PCR; TCRdb's copy has only in-frame clones and lacks some. Here the sample spans more than 110,000 clones, 60% to 80% being singletons. What was sequenced was peripheral blood. The receptor source for this set is a woman aged 50 to 65 with active or convalescent COVID-19. The CDR3 runs from the conserved cysteine through the conserved F or W. A D gene is named only where the DNA matches it firmly. Expanded clones get a size class; other rows say once, few or many, or leave the size out.

abundance	v_gene	d_gene	j_gene	CDR3aa
-	TRBV23-1	-	TRBJ2-7	CASSPPPGKSGYEQYF
few	TRBV5-8	-	TRBJ1-1	CASSSNPTMNTEAFF
-	TRBV27	-	TRBJ1-5	CASSFLGRAGNQPQHF
-	TRBV6-1	-	TRBJ1-2	CASSEARHHYGYTF
-	TRBV6-5	-	TRBJ2-5	CASNQGPSSQTQYF
-	TRBV3-1/TRBV3-2	TRBD2	TRBJ2-5	CASSQGTSGTETQYF
-	TRBV28	TRBD1	TRBJ2-5	CATGGTETQYF
-	TRBV6-5	-	TRBJ1-1	CASNPRRGAQSEAFF
-	TRBV6-2/TRBV6-3	-	TRBJ1-2	CASSYGGYGYTF
-	TRBV5-4	-	TRBJ1-1	CASSLGLTVNTEAFF
-	TRBV3-1/TRBV3-2	TRBD1	TRBJ2-7	CASSQPTGVEQYF
-	TRBV2	TRBD1	TRBJ2-7	CASRSGGSEQYF
-	TRBV6-1	-	TRBJ1-3	CASSETPRGENTIYF
-	TRBV4-1	TRBD2	TRBJ2-4	CASSLSRLAGGPKNIQYF
-	TRBV7-3	-	TRBJ2-7	CASSLTGDSVEQYF
-	TRBV30	TRBD1	TRBJ1-6	CAWLRDRNSPLHF
once	TRBV13	TRBD1	TRBJ2-3	CASSLGTVVDTQYF
-	TRBV15	-	TRBJ1-2	CATSIPHGYGYTF
few	TRBV11-3	TRBD2	TRBJ2-1	CASSLGGTSGNEQFF
once	TRBV19	TRBD2	TRBJ2-2	CASSPGGGTGELFF
-	TRBV7-6	-	TRBJ1-2	CASSLLGAGGYTF
-	TRBV9	TRBD1	TRBJ1-4	CASSPTGGNEKLFF
-	TRBV28	TRBD1	TRBJ1-5	CASRPPGQGNQPQHF
once	TRBV5-1	TRBD2	TRBJ2-5	CASSFKRGGPETQYF
-	TRBV28	TRBD1	TRBJ1-2	CATLPRQGRKGYGYTF
-	TRBV7-2	TRBD1	TRBJ1-2	CASSFTGVDGYTF
-	TRBV2	-	TRBJ1-2	CASRAKQGPTTGYTF
-	TRBV3-1/TRBV3-2	-	TRBJ2-3	CASSQSPGVQDTQYF
-	TRBV9	TRBD2	TRBJ2-1	CASSTTSGRRVDEQFF
-	TRBV5-6	-	TRBJ1-6	CASSWGTANSPLHF
-	TRBV24-1	-	TRBJ2-7	CATSEGKGAPYEQYF
few	TRBV7-2	TRBD1	TRBJ1-4	CASSLQGAATNEKLFF
-	TRBV15	-	TRBJ2-3	CATSRVRTITDTQYF
-	TRBV19	-	TRBJ2-2	CASSRGDTGELFF
few	TRBV15	-	TRBJ1-5	CATCGGGWGGNQPQHF
-	TRBV2	TRBD1	TRBJ1-5	CASSAGQSNQPQHF
-	TRBV7-6	TRBD2	TRBJ2-1	CASSLMPSGGTNHLYNEQFF
-	TRBV4-3	-	TRBJ2-5	CASSQDLRETQYF
-	TRBV15	-	TRBJ1-4	CATSRGQDGEKLFF
few	TRBV27	TRBD2	TRBJ2-2	CASSLGGGRGSGELFF
-	TRBV6-2/TRBV6-3	TRBD2	TRBJ2-3	CASSFGTSGSGTQYF
once	TRBV2	-	TRBJ1-5	CASSASSNQPQHF
-	TRBV27	TRBD1	TRBJ1-2	CASRTLDRGLGGYTF
-	TRBV5-8	TRBD2	TRBJ2-7	CASSLALGLAGYEQYF
-	TRBV7-6	TRBD1	TRBJ1-5	CASSLVPGGRQPQHF
-	TRBV5-1	-	TRBJ2-2	CASSFRQASSTGELFF
-	TRBV19	TRBD1	TRBJ1-1	CASSIGQEGTEAFF
-	TRBV19	-	TRBJ1-4	CASSIPSGQPSREKLFF
-	TRBV24-1	-	TRBJ1-2	CATSDSQDVGYGYTF
-	TRBV3-1/TRBV3-2	-	TRBJ2-1	CASRGAADEQFF
-	TRBV4-2	-	TRBJ1-1	CASSQVGQTLNTEAFF